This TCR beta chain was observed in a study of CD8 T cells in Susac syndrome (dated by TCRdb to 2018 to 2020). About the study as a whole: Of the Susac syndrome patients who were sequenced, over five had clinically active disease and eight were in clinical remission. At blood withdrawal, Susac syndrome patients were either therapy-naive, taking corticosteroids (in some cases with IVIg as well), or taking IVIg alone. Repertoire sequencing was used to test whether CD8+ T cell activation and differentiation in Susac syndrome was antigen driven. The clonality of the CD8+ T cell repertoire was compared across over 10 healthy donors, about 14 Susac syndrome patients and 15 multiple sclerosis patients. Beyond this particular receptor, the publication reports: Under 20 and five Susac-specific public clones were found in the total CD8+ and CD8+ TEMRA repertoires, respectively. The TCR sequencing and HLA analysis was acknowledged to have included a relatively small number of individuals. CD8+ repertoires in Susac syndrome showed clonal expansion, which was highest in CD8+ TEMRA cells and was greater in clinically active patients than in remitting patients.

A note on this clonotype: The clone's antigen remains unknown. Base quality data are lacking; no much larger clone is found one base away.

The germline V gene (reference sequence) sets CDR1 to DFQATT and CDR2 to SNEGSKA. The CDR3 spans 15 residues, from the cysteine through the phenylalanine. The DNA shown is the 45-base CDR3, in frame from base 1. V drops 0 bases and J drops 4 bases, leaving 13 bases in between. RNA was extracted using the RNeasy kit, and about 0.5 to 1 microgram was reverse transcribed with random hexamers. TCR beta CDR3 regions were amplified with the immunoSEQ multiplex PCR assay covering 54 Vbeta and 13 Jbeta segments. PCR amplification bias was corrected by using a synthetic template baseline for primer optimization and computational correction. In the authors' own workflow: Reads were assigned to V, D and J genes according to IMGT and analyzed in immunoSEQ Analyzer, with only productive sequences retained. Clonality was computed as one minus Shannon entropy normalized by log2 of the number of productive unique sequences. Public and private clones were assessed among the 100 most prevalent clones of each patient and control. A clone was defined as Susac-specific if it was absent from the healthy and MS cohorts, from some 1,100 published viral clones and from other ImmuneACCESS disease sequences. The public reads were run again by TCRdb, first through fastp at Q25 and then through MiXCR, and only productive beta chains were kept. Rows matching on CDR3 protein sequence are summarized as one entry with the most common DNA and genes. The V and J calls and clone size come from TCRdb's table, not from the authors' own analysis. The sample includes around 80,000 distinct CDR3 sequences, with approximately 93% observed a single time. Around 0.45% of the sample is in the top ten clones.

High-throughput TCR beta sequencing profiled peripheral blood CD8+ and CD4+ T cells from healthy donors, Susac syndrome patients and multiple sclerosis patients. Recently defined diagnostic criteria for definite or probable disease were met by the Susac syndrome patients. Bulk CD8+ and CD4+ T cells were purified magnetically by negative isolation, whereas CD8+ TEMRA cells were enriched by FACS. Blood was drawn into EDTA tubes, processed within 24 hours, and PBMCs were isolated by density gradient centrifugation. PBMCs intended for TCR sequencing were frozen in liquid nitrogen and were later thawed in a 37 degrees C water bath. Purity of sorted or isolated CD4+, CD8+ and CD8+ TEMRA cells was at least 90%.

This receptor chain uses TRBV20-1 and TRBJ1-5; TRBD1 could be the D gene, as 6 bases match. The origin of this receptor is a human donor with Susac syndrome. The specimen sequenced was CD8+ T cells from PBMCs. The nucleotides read TGCAGTGCTAGAGATAGGGGGGTTTGGAATCAGCCCCAGCATTTT. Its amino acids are CSARDRGVWNQPQHF.